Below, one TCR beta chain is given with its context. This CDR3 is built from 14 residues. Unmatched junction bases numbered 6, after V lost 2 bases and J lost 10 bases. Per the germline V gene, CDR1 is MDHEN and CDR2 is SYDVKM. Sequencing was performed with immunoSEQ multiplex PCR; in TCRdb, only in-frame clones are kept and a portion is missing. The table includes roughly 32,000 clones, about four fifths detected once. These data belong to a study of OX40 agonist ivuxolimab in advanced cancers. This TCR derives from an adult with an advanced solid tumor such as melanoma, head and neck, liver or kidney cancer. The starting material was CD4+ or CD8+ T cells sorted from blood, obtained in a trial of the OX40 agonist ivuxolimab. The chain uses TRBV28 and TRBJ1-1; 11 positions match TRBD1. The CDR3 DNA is TGTGCCAGCAGTTTAGGGGGACAGGGGGTAGCAGCTTTCTTT. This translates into CASSLGGQGVAAFF. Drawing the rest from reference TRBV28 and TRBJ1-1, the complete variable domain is DVKVTQSSRYLVKRTGEKVFLECVQDMDHENMFWYRQDPGLGLRLIYFSYDVKMKEKGDIPEGYSVSREKKERFSLILESASTNQTSMYLCASSLGGQGVAAFFGQGTRLTVV.